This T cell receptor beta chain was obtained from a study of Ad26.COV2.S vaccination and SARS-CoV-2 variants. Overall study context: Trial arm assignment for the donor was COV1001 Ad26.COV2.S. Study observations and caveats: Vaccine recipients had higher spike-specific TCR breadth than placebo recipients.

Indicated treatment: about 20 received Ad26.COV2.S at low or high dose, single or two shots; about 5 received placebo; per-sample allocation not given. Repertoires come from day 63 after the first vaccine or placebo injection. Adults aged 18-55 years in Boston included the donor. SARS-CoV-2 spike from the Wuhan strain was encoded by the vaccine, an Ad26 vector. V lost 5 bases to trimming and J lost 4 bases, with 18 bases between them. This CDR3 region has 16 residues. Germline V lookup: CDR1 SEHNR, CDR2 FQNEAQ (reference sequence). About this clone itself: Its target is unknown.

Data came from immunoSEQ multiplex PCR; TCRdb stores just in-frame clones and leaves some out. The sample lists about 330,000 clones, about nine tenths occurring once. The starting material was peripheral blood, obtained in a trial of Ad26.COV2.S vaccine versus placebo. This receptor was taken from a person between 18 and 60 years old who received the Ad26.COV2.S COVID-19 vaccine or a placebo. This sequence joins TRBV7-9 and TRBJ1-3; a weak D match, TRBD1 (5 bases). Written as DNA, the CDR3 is TGTGCCAGCAGCCCGTATTACAGGAGCCAAGGAAACACCATATATTTT. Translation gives CASSPYYRSQGNTIYF.